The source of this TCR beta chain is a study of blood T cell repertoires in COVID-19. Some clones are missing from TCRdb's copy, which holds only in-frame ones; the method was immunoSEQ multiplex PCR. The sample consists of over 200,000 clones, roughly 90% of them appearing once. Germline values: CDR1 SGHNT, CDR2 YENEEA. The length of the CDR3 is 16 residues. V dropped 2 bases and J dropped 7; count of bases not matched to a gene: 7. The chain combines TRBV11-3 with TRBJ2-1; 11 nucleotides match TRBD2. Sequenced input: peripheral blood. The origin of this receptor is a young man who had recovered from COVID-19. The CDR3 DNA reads TGTGCCAGCAGCTTAAGGGGACTAGCGGCAACTAATGAGCAGTTCTTC. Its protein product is CASSLRGLAATNEQFF.